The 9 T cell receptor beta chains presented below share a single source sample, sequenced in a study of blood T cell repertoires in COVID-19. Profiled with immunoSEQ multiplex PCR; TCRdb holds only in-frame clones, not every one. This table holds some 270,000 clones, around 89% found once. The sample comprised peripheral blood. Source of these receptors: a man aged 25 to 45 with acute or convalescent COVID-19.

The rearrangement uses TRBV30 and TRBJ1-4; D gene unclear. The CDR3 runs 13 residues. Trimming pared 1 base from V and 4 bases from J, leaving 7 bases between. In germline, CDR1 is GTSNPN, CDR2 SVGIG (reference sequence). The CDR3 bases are TGTGCCTGGAGTGGGCAGTTTAATGAAAAACTGTTTTTT. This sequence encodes CAWSGQFNEKLFF.

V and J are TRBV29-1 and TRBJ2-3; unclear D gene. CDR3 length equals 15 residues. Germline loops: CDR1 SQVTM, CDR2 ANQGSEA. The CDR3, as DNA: TGCGGAGCCGTTAGGTCCAATTTACCCACAGATACGCAGTATTTT. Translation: CGAVRSNLPTDTQYF.

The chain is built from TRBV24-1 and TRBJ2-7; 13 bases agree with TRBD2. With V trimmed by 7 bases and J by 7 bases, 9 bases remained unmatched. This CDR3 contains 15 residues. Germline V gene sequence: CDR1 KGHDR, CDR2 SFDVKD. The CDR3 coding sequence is TGTGCCACCAGCGCCTGGACTAGCGGGAGATATGAGCAGTACTTC. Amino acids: CATSAWTSGRYEQYF.

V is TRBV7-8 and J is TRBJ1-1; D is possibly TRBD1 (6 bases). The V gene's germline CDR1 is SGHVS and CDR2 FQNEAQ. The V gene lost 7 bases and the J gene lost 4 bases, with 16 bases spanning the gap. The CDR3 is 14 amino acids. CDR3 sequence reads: CASTTKRGPTEAFF. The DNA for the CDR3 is TGTGCCAGCACCACTAAGCGGGGGCCCACTGAAGCTTTCTTT. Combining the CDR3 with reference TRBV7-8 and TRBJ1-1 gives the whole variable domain GAGVSQSPRYKVAKRGQDVALRCDPISGHVSLFWYQQALGQGPEFLTYFQNEAQLDKSGLPSDRFFAERPEGSVSTLKIQRTQQEDSAVYLCASTTKRGPTEAFFGQGTRLTVV.

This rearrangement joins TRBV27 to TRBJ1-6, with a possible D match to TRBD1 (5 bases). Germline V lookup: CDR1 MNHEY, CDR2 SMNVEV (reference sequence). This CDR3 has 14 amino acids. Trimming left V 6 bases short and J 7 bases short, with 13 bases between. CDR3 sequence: CASSLDSFNSPLHF. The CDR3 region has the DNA TGTGCCAGCAGCCTCGACAGTTTCAATTCACCCCTCCACTTT.

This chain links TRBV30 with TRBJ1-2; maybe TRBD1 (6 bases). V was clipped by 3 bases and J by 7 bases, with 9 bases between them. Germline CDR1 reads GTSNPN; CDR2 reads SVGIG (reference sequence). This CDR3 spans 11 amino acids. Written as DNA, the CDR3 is TGTGCCTGGAGCGGGGGGGCTGGCTACACCTTC. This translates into CAWSGGAGYTF.

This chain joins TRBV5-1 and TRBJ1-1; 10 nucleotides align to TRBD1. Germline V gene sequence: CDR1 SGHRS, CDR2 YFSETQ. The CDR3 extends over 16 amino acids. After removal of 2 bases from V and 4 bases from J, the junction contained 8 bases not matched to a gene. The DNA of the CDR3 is TGCGCCAGCAGCTTATCCGGGACAGGGGTAAGCACTGAAGCTTTCTTT. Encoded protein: CASSLSGTGVSTEAFF.

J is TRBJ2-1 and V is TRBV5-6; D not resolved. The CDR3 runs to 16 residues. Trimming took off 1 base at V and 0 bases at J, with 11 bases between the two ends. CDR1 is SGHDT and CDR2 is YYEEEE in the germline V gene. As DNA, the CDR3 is TGTGCCAGCAGCTTGTTATCCAGGCACTCCTACAATGAGCAGTTCTTC. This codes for CASSLLSRHSYNEQFF.

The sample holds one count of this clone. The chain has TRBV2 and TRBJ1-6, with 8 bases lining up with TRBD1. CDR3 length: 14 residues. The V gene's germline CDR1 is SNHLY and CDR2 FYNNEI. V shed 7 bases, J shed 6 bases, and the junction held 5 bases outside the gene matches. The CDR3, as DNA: TGTGCCAGCAAACGGACAGGGAGTAATTCACCCCTCCACTTT. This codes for CASKRTGSNSPLHF.